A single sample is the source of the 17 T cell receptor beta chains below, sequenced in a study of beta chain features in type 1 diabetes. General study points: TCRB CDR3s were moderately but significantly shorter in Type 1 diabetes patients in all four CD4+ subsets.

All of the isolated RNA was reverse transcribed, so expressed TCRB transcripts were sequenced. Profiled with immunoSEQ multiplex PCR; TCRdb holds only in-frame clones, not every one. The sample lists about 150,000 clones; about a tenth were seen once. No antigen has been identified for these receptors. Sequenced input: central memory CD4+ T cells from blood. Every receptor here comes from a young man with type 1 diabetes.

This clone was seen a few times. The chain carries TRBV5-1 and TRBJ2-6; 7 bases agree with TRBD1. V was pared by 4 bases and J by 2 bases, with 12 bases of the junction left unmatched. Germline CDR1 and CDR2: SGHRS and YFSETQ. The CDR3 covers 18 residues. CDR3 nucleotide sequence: TGCGCCAGCAGCGGAAACAGGGGCCGCGAAGCTGGGGCCAACGTCCTGACTTTC. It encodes CASSGNRGREAGANVLTF.

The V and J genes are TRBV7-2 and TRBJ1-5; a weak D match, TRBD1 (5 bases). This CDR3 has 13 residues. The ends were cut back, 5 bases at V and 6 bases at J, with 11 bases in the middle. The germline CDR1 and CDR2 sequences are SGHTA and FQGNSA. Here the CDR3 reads CASSTQGGQPQHF. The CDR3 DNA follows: TGTGCCAGCAGCACCCAGGGTGGTCAGCCCCAGCATTTT.

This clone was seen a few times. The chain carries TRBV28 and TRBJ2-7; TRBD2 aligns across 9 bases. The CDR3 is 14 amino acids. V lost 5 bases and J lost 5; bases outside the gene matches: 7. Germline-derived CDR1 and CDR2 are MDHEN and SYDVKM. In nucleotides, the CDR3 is TGTGCCAGCAGTAGGGGCGGGAGGGCGCACGAGCAGTACTTC. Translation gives CASSRGGRAHEQYF.

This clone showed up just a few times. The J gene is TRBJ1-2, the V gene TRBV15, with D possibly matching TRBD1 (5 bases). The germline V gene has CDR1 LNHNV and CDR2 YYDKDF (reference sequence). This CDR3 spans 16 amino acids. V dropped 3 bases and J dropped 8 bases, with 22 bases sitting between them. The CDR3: CATSSMTGGTGGGYTF. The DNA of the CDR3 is TGTGCCACCAGCAGTATGACCGGTGGGACCGGGGGAGGCTACACCTTC.

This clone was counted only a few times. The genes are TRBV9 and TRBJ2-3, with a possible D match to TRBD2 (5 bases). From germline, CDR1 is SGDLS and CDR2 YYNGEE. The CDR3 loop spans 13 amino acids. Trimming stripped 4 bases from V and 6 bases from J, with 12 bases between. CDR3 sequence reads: CASSPLERDTQYF. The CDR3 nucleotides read TGTGCCAGCAGCCCGTTGGAGCGGGATACGCAGTATTTT. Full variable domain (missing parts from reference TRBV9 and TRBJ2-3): DSGVTQTPKHLITATGQRVTLRCSPRSGDLSVYWYQQSLDQGLQFLIQYYNGEERAKGNILERFSAQQFPDLHSELNLSSLELGDSALYFCASSPLERDTQYFGPGTRLTVL.

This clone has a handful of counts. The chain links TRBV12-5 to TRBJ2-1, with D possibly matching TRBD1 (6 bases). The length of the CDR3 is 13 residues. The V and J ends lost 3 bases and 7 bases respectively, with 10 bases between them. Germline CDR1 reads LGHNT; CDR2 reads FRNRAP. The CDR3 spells CASGFGQGNEQFF. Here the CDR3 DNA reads TGTGCTAGTGGTTTTGGGCAGGGGAATGAGCAGTTCTTC.

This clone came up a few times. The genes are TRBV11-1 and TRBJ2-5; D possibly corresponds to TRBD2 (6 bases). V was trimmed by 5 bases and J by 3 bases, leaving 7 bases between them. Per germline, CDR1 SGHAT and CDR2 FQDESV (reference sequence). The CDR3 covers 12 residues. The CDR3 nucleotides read TGTGCCAGCAGCCGGGGGAAAGAGACCCAGTACTTC. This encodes CASSRGKETQYF.

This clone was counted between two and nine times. DNA for the CDR3: TGTGCCAGCAGAGAGAGACAGGACACCTTTGGCTACACCTTC. This gives the protein CASRERQDTFGYTF. The chain is built from TRBV2 and TRBJ1-2; D perhaps matches TRBD1 (6 bases). The CDR3 extends over 14 amino acids. V lost 6 bases and J 7 bases, leaving 18 bases between the germline ends. In germline, CDR1 is SNHLY, CDR2 FYNNEI.

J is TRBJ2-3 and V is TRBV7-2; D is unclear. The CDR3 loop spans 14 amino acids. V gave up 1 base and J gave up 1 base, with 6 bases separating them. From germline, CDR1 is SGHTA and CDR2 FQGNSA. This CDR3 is CASSLEQGTDTQYF. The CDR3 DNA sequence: TGTGCCAGCAGCTTAGAGCAGGGCACAGATACGCAGTATTTT.

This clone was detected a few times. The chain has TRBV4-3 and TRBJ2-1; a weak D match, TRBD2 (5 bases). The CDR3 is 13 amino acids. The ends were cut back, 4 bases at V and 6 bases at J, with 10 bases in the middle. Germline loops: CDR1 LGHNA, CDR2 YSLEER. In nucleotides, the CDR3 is TGCGCCAGCAGCCTGAGCCTAGCCAATGAGCAGTTCTTC. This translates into CASSLSLANEQFF.

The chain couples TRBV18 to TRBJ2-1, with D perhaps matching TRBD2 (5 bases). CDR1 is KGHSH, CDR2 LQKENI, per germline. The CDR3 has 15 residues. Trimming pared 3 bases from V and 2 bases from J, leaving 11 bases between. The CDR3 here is CASSPAGFTYNEQFF. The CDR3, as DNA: TGTGCCAGCTCACCGGCGGGCTTCACCTACAATGAGCAGTTCTTC. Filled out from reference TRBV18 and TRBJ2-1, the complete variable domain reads NAGVMQNPRHLVRRRGQEARLRCSPMKGHSHVYWYRQLPEEGLKFMVYLQKENIIDESGMPKERFSAEFPKEGPSILRIQQVVRGDSAAYFCASSPAGFTYNEQFFGPGTRLTVL.

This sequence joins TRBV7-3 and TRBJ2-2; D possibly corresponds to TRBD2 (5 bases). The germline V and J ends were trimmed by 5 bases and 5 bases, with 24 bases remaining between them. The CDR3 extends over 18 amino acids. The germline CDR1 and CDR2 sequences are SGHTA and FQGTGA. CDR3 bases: TGTGCCAGCAGCCCCATCGCAAAAACTGGACCGGGAACCGGGGAGCTGTTTTTT. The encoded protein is CASSPIAKTGPGTGELFF.

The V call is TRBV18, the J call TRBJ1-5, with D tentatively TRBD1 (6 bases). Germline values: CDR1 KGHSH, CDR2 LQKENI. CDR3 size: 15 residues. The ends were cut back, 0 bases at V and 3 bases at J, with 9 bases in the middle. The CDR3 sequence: CASSPPGQYNQPQHF. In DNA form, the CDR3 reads TGTGCCAGCTCACCACCTGGACAGTACAATCAGCCCCAGCATTTT.

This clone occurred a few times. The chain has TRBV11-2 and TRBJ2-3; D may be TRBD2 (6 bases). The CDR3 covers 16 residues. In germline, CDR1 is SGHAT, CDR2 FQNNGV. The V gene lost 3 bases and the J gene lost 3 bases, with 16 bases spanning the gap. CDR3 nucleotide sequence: TGTGCCAGCAGCTTGACGGGATCCGGGGGTACAGATACGCAGTATTTT. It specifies CASSLTGSGGTDTQYF.

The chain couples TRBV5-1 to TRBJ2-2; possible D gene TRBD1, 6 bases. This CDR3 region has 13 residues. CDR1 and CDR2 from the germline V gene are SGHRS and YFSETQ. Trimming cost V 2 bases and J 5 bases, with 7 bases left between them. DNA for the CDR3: TGCGCCAGCAGCTTCGACAGGACCGGGGAGCTGTTTTTT. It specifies CASSFDRTGELFF.

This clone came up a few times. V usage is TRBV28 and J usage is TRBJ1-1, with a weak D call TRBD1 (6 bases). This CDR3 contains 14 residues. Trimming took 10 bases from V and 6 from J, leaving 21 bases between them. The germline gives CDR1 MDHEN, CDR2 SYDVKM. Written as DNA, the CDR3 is TGTGCCACAAGAAGCGGGGACACCCGATCTGAAGCTTTCTTT. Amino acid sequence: CATRSGDTRSEAFF.

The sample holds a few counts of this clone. This CDR3 is CASTRQGEETQYF. CDR3 DNA: TGTGCCAGCACTAGACAGGGTGAAGAGACCCAGTACTTC. The rearrangement links TRBV5-6 to TRBJ2-5; the match to TRBD1 covers 7 bases. Germline trimming cut 6 bases from V and 3 bases from J; bases unmatched to any gene: 5. Germline-derived CDR1 and CDR2 are SGHDT and YYEEEE. CDR3 size: 13 residues.